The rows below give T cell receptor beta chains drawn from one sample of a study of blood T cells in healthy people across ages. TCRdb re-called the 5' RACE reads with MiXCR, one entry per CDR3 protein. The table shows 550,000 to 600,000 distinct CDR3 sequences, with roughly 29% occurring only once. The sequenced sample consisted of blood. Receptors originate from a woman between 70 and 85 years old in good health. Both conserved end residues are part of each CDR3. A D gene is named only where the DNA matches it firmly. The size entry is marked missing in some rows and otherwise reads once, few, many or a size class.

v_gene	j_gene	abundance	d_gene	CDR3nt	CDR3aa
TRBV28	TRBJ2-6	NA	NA	TGTGCCAGCAGTGAGGGGAATCCTTCTGGGGCCAACGTCTTGACTTTC	CASSEGNPSGANVLTF
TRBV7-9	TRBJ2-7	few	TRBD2	TGTGTCAGCAGGCCTCTCGAAGGGCTAGCGGGGTTGAGCTCCTACGAGCAGTACTTC	CVSRPLEGLAGLSSYEQYF
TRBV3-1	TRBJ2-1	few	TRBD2	TGTGCCAGCGGGACTAGCGGGGGTCTCTCATCCTACAATGAGCAGTTCTTC	CASGTSGGLSSYNEQFF
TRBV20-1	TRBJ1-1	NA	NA	TGCAGTGCTAGACCTACGTGGGACGCGACGAACACTGAAGCTTTCTTT	CSARPTWDATNTEAFF
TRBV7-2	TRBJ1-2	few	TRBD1	TGTGCCAGCAGACCCGGGACAGGTGATGGCTACACCTTC	CASRPGTGDGYTF
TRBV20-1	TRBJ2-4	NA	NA	TGCAGTGCCCTGATGGACGGGATCAAAAACATTCAGTACTTC	CSALMDGIKNIQYF
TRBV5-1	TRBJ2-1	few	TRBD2	TGCGCCAGCAGCTTGGGTTCGAGCGGGGGGTACAATGAGCAGTTCTTC	CASSLGSSGGYNEQFF
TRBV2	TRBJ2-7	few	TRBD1	TGTGCCAGCAGTCCCCAAAGGACAGGGTTCGAGCAGTACTTC	CASSPQRTGFEQYF
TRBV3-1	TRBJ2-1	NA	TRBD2	TGTGCCAGCACCCCTAGCGGAGGGACCTACAATGAGCAGTTCTTC	CASTPSGGTYNEQFF
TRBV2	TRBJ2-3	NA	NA	TGTGCCAGCAGAACAACAACGCTGGATACGCAGTATTTT	CASRTTTLDTQYF
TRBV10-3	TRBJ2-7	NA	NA	TGTGCCATCAGTGCGGGCTACGAGCAGTACTTC	CAISAGYEQYF
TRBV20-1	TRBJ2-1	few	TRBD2	TGCAGTGCCGCCAAGAGAACTAGCGGGGGTTACAATGAGCAGTTCTTC	CSAAKRTSGGYNEQFF
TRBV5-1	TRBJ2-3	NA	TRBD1	TGCGCCAGCAGCGGACAGGGGGCAGGGGATACGCAGTATTTT	CASSGQGAGDTQYF
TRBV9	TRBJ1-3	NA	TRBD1	TGTGCCAGCAGCACCGGACAGGGTCCGGGAAACACCATATATTTT	CASSTGQGPGNTIYF
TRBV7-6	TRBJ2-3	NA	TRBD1	TGTGCCAGCAGCTTATTTGGGACAGGGAATGCAGATACGCAGTATTTT	CASSLFGTGNADTQYF
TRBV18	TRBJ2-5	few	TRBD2	TGTGCCAGCTCACCACCGGCGGGGGGGCGGTCGTACCAAGAGACCCAGTACTTC	CASSPPAGGRSYQETQYF
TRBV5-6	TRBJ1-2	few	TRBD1	TGTGCCAGCAGCCCAACAGGGGTCGATGGCTACACCTTC	CASSPTGVDGYTF
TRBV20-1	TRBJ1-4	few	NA	TGCAGTGCTAGCCGGTCCCCCTTAGGGAGACGAGTTTCCAATGAAAAACTGTTTTTT	CSASRSPLGRRVSNEKLFF
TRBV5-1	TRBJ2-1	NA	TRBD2	TGCGCCAGCAGCTTGGGTTGGGGCGGGGGGCCTGATAATGAGCAGTTCTTC	CASSLGWGGGPDNEQFF
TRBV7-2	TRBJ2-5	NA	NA	TGTGCCAGCAGCTTATTGCAGGTTGACGCCCAGTACTTC	CASSLLQVDAQYF
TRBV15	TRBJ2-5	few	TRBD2	TGTGCCACCAGCAGAGTTGGGCAGCCGAGGCGGGGGGTTCAAGAGACCCAGTACTTC	CATSRVGQPRRGVQETQYF
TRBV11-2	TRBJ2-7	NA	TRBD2	TGTGCCAGCAGCTTTCGAAGCGGGGGGGCCTACGAGCAGTACTTC	CASSFRSGGAYEQYF
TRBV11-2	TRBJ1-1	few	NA	TGTGCCAGCAGCTTACGAGGCTTCACATATGAAGCTTTCTTT	CASSLRGFTYEAFF
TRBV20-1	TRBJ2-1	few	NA	TGCAGTGCCCTGAAGGGCCTCTACAATGAGCAGTTCTTC	CSALKGLYNEQFF
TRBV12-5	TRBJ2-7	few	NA	TGTGCTAGTGGTCAACGACTACCGGACTCGTCCTACGAGCAGTACTTC	CASGQRLPDSSYEQYF
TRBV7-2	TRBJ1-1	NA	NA	TGTGCCAGCAGCACAACAGGGTGGACTGAAGCTTTCTTT	CASSTTGWTEAFF
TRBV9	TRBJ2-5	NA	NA	TGTGCCAGCAGCTCCTCAGCGCGACAAGAGACCCAGTACTTC	CASSSSARQETQYF
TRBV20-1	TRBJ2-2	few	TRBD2	TGCAGTGCTAGTGTAGGAGGACTAGCGGGGGTCGGGGAGCTGTTTTTT	CSASVGGLAGVGELFF
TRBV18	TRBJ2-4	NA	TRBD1	TGTGCCAGCTCACCACTCTGGGAAAGGGGGCCGGGAAACATTCAGTACTTC	CASSPLWERGPGNIQYF